This TCR beta chain was retrieved from a study of glioma-infiltrating T cells. Notes on the study in general: Above-expected tissue-blood divergence occurred in all gliomas, most in low-grade ones. Patients with low tissue-blood divergence carried a signature set of shared blood CDR3 motifs.

With 6 bases clipped from V and 2 bases from J, the junction kept 6 bases outside the gene matches. CDR1 is MDHEN, CDR2 SYDVKM, per germline. The CDR3 has 15 amino acids. Concerning this clonotype: Antigen specificity is unknown.

Using RNA template, CDR3s of TCR alpha and beta were amplified with iRepertoire arm-PCR. MiXCR, run by TCRdb on the multiplex PCR reads, gives a single entry per CDR3 protein. This table holds a few hundred thousand distinct CDR3 sequences, 41% found once. The TCR was taken from a human donor with low-grade glioma or glioblastoma, undergoing nonglioma brain surgery, or in good health (not recorded which). Sequencing was done on a sample of glioma tissue, nonneoplastic brain tissue, or PBMCs (not recorded which). The genes are TRBV28 and TRBJ1-2; TRBD1 matches at 10 bases. The CDR3 nucleotides are TGTGCCAGCAGCCGCCCGGGACAGGGGAACTATGGCTACACCTTC. This sequence encodes CASSRPGQGNYGYTF.